This is a list of T cell receptor beta chains from one sample in a study of graft-versus-host responses after intestinal transplantation. Clones were read by immunoSEQ multiplex PCR, and TCRdb kept only the in-frame ones, dropping some. The repertoire includes roughly 100,000 clones, less than 90% of them detected once, and approximately 0.88% sits in the top ten. For these receptors, no antigen is known. The sample in question was unstimulated CD4+ T cells sorted from spleen or lymph node cells, obtained before intestinal transplant. These receptors were collected from a human donor who received an intestinal transplant. Each CDR3 is given with its conserved first and last residue. The order of the fields is clone size, J gene, V gene, CDR3 protein. The size entry is marked missing in some rows and otherwise reads once, few, many or a size class.

once,TRBJ2-7,TRBV28,CASTPAHIESEQYF
NA,TRBJ2-1,TRBV5-1,CASSLEPISYNEQFF
few,TRBJ2-5,TRBV5-5,CASSISETQYF
NA,TRBJ2-1,TRBV19,CASSKGGTVREQFF
NA,TRBJ2-3,TRBV2,CAYTQGLAGTTDTQYF
once,TRBJ2-5,TRBV5-1,CASSSGGQETQYF
NA,TRBJ2-3,TRBV5-4,CASSFYPGTGIKDTQYF
NA,TRBJ1-1,TRBV6-5,CASSYGAVNTEAFF
NA,TRBJ2-7,TRBV5-1,CASSLPGLSHEQYF
NA,TRBJ2-7,TRBV18,CASSPQTGFEDEQYF